The 16 T cell receptor beta chains listed next were all sequenced from one sample in a study of shared clonotypes between healthy human individuals. This table comes from immunoSEQ multiplex PCR, and its TCRdb copy is limited to in-frame clones, with some not included. The sample has some 1 million clones, under 80% seen once. What was sequenced was memory CD4+ T cells sorted from blood. Described subset: CD45RA-negative fraction. The receptors stem from a man between 18 and 35 years old in good health.

The V and J genes are TRBV30 and TRBJ1-3; D gene unclear. This CDR3 is 15 amino acids long. Germline V CDR1 and CDR2: GTSNPN, SVGIG (reference sequence). The germline V and J ends were trimmed by 0 bases and 0 bases, with 9 bases remaining between them. CDR3 sequence (DNA): TGTGCCTGGAGTGTACGAGGGAACTCTGGAAACACCATATATTTT. This gives the protein CAWSVRGNSGNTIYF.

The chain joins TRBV7-2 to TRBJ2-5; D uncertain. The germline V gene has CDR1 SGHTA and CDR2 FQGNSA. V lost 4 bases, J lost 5 bases, and 20 bases lay in between. This CDR3 region has 16 residues. Here the CDR3 DNA reads TGTGCCAGCAGCTCACCTCCGGGCTCCTACGGGGAGACCCAGTACTTC. It yields the protein CASSSPPGSYGETQYF.

A note on this clone: The germline gene is not matched at one end of the junction; a read error may be the cause. The chain couples TRBV7-2 to TRBJ2-6; D might be TRBD1 or TRBD2, each matching 5 bases. The CDR3 is made up of 18 amino acids. Germline V gene sequence: CDR1 SGHTA, CDR2 FQGNSA. As DNA, the CDR3 is TGTGTCAGCAGCTTAGCGCTCCTGGGGGTATCGGGGGCCAACGTCCTGACTTTC. Its protein product is CVSSLALLGVSGANVLTF. Combining the CDR3 with reference TRBV7-2 and TRBJ2-6 gives the whole variable domain GAGVSQSPSNKVTEKGKDVELRCDPISGHTALYWYRQSLGQGLEFLIYFQGNSAPDKSGLPSDRFSAERTGGSVSTLTIQRTQQEDSAVYLCVSSLALLGVSGANVLTFGAGSRLTVL.

The chain carries TRBV7-9 and TRBJ1-1; D uncertain. Germline CDR1 is SEHNR and CDR2 is FQNEAQ (reference sequence). Trimming removed 1 base from V and 4 bases from J, with 16 bases in between. The CDR3 extends over 16 amino acids. The CDR3 DNA is TGTGCCAGCAGCTTAGATGGTGGACGGTTTGGCACTGAAGCTTTCTTT. Its protein product is CASSLDGGRFGTEAFF.

The V call is TRBV13, the J call TRBJ2-3; D ambiguous. The ends were cut back, 6 bases at V and 0 bases at J, with 19 bases in the middle. Germline assignment: CDR1 PRHDT and CDR2 FYEKMQ (reference sequence). This CDR3 is built from 17 residues. This CDR3 is CASSLRPTSLSTDTQYF. Written as DNA, the CDR3 is TGTGCCAGCAGTTTAAGACCCACTTCCCTTAGCACAGATACGCAGTATTTT.

The V call is TRBV5-4, the J call TRBJ2-1; 14 bases are a match to TRBD2. The CDR3 loop spans 16 amino acids. The germline V gene has CDR1 SGHNT and CDR2 YYREEE (reference sequence). The V and J ends lost 5 bases and 6 bases, in that order; junction bases with no gene match: 7. CDR3 region: CASSRLAGGPGNEQFF. DNA of the CDR3: TGTGCCAGCAGTCGACTAGCGGGAGGGCCAGGCAATGAGCAGTTCTTC.

As for this clone: Distinct nucleotide sequences in the sample also encode this CDR3. The chain couples TRBV7-9 to TRBJ2-1; D gene unclear. Trimming cost V 3 bases and J 9 bases, with 6 bases left between them. CDR1 is SEHNR, CDR2 FQNEAQ, per germline (reference sequence). This CDR3 region has 11 residues. As DNA, the CDR3 is TGTGCCAGCAGCTTCGTAGGTGAGCAGTTCTTC. This translates into CASSFVGEQFF.

This clone showed up just once. This chain links TRBV5-8 with TRBJ2-1, with TRBD1 as a possible D gene (5 bases). V was trimmed by 2 bases and J by 4 bases, leaving 7 bases between them. The CDR3 consists of 13 residues. CDR1 and CDR2 from the germline V gene are SGHTS and YDEGEE. The CDR3 region is CASSFQGYNEQFF. The CDR3 DNA reads as TGTGCCAGCAGCTTTCAGGGATACAATGAGCAGTTCTTC.

This chain connects TRBV9 to TRBJ2-1; 9 bases are a match to TRBD1. Germline lookup yields CDR1 SGDLS and CDR2 YYNGEE. Trimming at V came to 0 bases and at J to 4 bases, leaving 14 bases not matched to a gene. This CDR3 has 19 residues. In DNA form, the CDR3 reads TGTGCCAGCAGCGTAGCTCCCCCCGACAGGGGGTGGAATTACAATGAGCAGTTCTTC. Amino acid sequence: CASSVAPPDRGWNYNEQFF.

This clone showed up just a few times. CDR3 bases: TGCGCCAGCAGCTCACAGGGCGCGGGTACTGAAGCTTTCTTT. Its translation is CASSSQGAGTEAFF. This chain uses TRBV5-1 with TRBJ1-1, with a tentative D call TRBD1 (6 bases). Trimming left V 3 bases short and J 5 bases short, with 14 bases between. Germline CDR1 is SGHRS and CDR2 is YFSETQ. The CDR3 runs 14 residues.

V usage is TRBV18 and J usage is TRBJ2-7, with TRBD1 identical over 9 bases. The germline CDR1 and CDR2 sequences are KGHSH and LQKENI. CDR3 size: 12 residues. J gave up 11 bases and V 2 bases, and 4 bases lay outside the gene matches. The CDR3 bases are TGTGCCAGCTCACCATCGGGACAGGGAGAGTACTTC. Encoded protein: CASSPSGQGEYF.

The J gene is TRBJ1-5, the V gene TRBV27; no clear D gene. This CDR3 region has 13 residues. Germline V gene lookup returns CDR1 MNHEY and CDR2 SMNVEV (reference sequence). V shed 4 bases and J shed 3 bases, with 7 bases lying between them. The CDR3 loop reads CASSSGANQPQHF. DNA for the CDR3: TGTGCCAGCAGTTCAGGAGCCAATCAGCCCCAGCATTTT.

This chain links TRBV4-3 with TRBJ2-1, with D possibly matching TRBD2 (6 bases). V lost 0 bases and J lost 4, with 13 bases in between. The CDR3 contains 16 residues. Per germline, CDR1 LGHNA and CDR2 YSLEER. The CDR3 bases are TGCGCCAGCAGCCAAGATGGGGTAGCGGATTACAATGAGCAGTTCTTC. Translated, it gives CASSQDGVADYNEQFF.

V and J are TRBV5-6 and TRBJ1-6, with D hard to call. Germline CDR1 is SGHDT and CDR2 is YYEEEE. V was shortened by 2 bases and J by 8 bases, with 14 bases between the two germline ends. This CDR3 spans 15 amino acids. CDR3 coding DNA: TGTGCCAGCAGCTTAGGCAGTCAGTTCTATTCACCCCTCCACTTT. Its translation: CASSLGSQFYSPLHF.

This clone was picked up a small number of times. The rearrangement uses TRBV7-8 and TRBJ1-6, with D hard to call. Germline values: CDR1 SGHVS, CDR2 FQNEAQ. Trimming shortened V by 1 base and J by 6 bases, and 10 bases separated the two germline ends. This CDR3 contains 15 residues. The CDR3 loop reads CASSLEGISNSPLHF. DNA of the CDR3: TGTGCCAGCAGCTTAGAAGGGATCTCTAATTCACCCCTCCACTTT.

The rearrangement links TRBV18 to TRBJ2-6; D is possibly TRBD1 or TRBD2 (5 bases each). V lost 4 bases to trimming and J lost 8 bases, with 15 bases between them. CDR3 length: 15 amino acids. The germline V gene encodes CDR1 KGHSH and CDR2 LQKENI. CDR3 DNA: TGTGCCAGCTCACACGGGGACGCCAGGACCAACGTCCTGACTTTC. It translates to CASSHGDARTNVLTF.